This T cell receptor beta chain was identified in a study of OX40 agonist ivuxolimab in advanced cancers. Notes on the study in general: The CD4+ and CD8+ T cells in the blood had expanded clonally by week 6 at 0.1 to 3.0 mg/kg.

Profiled with immunoSEQ multiplex PCR; TCRdb holds only in-frame clones, not every one. The data hold 75,000 to 100,000 clones, with more than 70% observed a single time. To note about this clone: Its antigen is not known.

CDR3 size: 12 residues. V gave up 4 bases and J gave up 2 bases, with 5 bases separating them. Germline CDR1 is MDHEN and CDR2 is SYDVKM. The rearrangement uses TRBV28 and TRBJ2-5; D ambiguous. The clonotype originates from an adult with an advanced solid tumor such as melanoma, head and neck, liver or kidney cancer. The sequences come from CD4+ or CD8+ T cells sorted from blood, collected in a trial of the OX40 agonist ivuxolimab. CDR3 in amino acids: CASSSTQETQYF. Written as DNA, the CDR3 is TGTGCCAGCAGTTCCACTCAAGAGACCCAGTACTTC.